This T cell receptor (beta chain) originates from a study of shared clonotypes between healthy human individuals. TCRdb keeps only in-frame clones here, not all; method: immunoSEQ multiplex PCR. The sample lists 550,000 to 800,000 clones; about 92% were seen once. The sequenced material came from memory CD8+ T cells from PBMCs. The subset: CD45RO+ cells pooled with CCR7-negative TemRA cells. The source of this sequence is a man between 18 and 35 years old in good health. Some clones in this sample may be carry-over from other donors' samples.

CDR3 sequence (DNA): TGTGCCAGCAGCGCCCGGGGTAGTGGATCCCAAGAGACCCAGTACTTC. It yields the protein CASSARGSGSQETQYF. The V gene is TRBV7-9, the J gene TRBJ2-5, with D possibly being TRBD2 (5 bases). The V gene lost 5 bases and the J gene lost 1 base, with 17 bases spanning the gap. Germline V gives CDR1 SEHNR, CDR2 FQNEAQ (reference sequence). This CDR3 spans 16 amino acids.